Each of the 13 T cell receptor beta chains below was sequenced from the same sample in a study of T-cell memory formation after mild COVID-19. From the 5' RACE reads, TCRdb called clonotypes with MiXCR, one entry per CDR3 protein. This sample carries about 350,000 distinct CDR3 sequences, around an eighth of them seen once, and the ten largest clones take roughly 22%. The sequenced material came from PBMCs or a T cell subset sorted from them (not recorded which). The source of these receptors is a man aged 18 to 30 who had mild COVID-19 (a few samples of this study predate the infection). Cell type and time point are not known.

The chain links TRBV6-1 to TRBJ1-2; 9 bases map to TRBD1. V lost 5 bases and J lost 0; bases outside the gene matches: 4. The length of the CDR3 is 15 residues. Germline CDR1 and CDR2: MNHNS and SASEGT. As DNA, the CDR3 is TGTGCCAGCAGTAACCGACAGGGGGCTAACTATGGCTACACCTTC. Its protein product is CASSNRQGANYGYTF.

This clonotype was detected many times. This rearrangement joins TRBV12-3 or TRBV12-4 to TRBJ2-7, with D maybe TRBD2 (6 bases). The CDR3 totals 14 residues. V gave up 8 bases and J gave up 0 bases, with 14 bases separating them. In DNA, the CDR3 is TGTGCCAGCCGACGGGCTAGCGACTCCTACGAGCAGTACTTC. Amino acid sequence: CASRRASDSYEQYF.

The V call is TRBV12-3 or TRBV12-4, the J call TRBJ1-2; 10 bases are shared with TRBD1. The trim removed 6 bases at V and 7 bases at J, leaving 5 bases unmatched. The CDR3 is 13 amino acids. The CDR3 DNA reads as TGTGCCAGCAGGGGACAGGGGTTTGGTGGCTACACCTTC. This gives the protein CASRGQGFGGYTF.

This clonotype was observed many times. The chain carries TRBV7-8 and TRBJ1-4, with a tentative D call TRBD1 (5 bases). Germline values: CDR1 SGHVS, CDR2 FQNEAQ. The CDR3 totals 12 residues. V was pared by 1 base and J by 9 bases, with 6 bases between. The chain's CDR3 is CASSLGTKKLFF. The CDR3 nucleotides are TGTGCCAGCAGCTTAGGGACAAAAAAACTGTTTTTT.

This clonotype occurred a few times. This chain uses TRBV6-5 with TRBJ2-1; D gene uncertain. Trimming removed 10 bases from V and 6 bases from J, with 16 bases in between. CDR3 length: 13 amino acids. From germline, CDR1 is MNHEY and CDR2 SVGAGI. Here the CDR3 DNA reads TGTGCCACCGCTCGACCCGCGAGCAATGAGCAGTTCTTC. Protein: CATARPASNEQFF.

This chain links TRBV20-1 with TRBJ1-3, with D uncertain. From germline, CDR1 is DFQATT and CDR2 SNEGSKA (reference sequence). The CDR3 is made up of 11 amino acids. Trimming left V 6 bases short and J 2 bases short, with 5 bases between. The CDR3 is CSATPGNTIYF. The CDR3 DNA reads as TGCAGTGCAACCCCTGGAAACACCATATATTTT.

This clonotype was seen only a few times. The chain recombines TRBV4-1 with TRBJ1-1; D might be TRBD1 (5 bases). Trimming removed 1 base from V and 2 bases from J, with 14 bases in between. CDR3 length: 16 amino acids. Germline V gene sequence: CDR1 MGHRA, CDR2 YSYEKL. The CDR3 DNA follows: TGCGCCAGCAGCCAAGGAGGACAATCCTCCAACACTGAAGCTTTCTTT. Residues: CASSQGGQSSNTEAFF.

A few counts support this clonotype. V gene TRBV7-9 combines with J gene TRBJ1-1, with D possibly TRBD1 on 6 matching bases. Trimming shortened V by 3 bases and J by 4 bases, and 12 bases separated the two germline ends. In germline, CDR1 is SEHNR, CDR2 FQNEAQ (reference sequence). The CDR3 has 14 amino acids. The CDR3 bases are TGTGCCAGCAGCTTCCAGGACAGTCTCACTGAAGCTTTCTTT. It translates to CASSFQDSLTEAFF.

This sequence joins TRBV18 and TRBJ2-1, with D possibly being TRBD2 (6 bases). This CDR3 is built from 16 residues. V lost 5 bases and J lost 2, with 16 bases in between. Germline CDR1 and CDR2: KGHSH and LQKENI. CDR3 coding DNA: TGTGCCAGCTCAGCGGGACTCCAAGGACCCTACAATGAGCAGTTCTTC. It specifies CASSAGLQGPYNEQFF. Supplemented by reference TRBV18 and TRBJ2-1, the full variable domain reads NAGVMQNPRHLVRRRGQEARLRCSPMKGHSHVYWYRQLPEEGLKFMVYLQKENIIDESGMPKERFSAEFPKEGPSILRIQQVVRGDSAAYFCASSAGLQGPYNEQFFGPGTRLTVL.

This clonotype appeared a few times. This chain connects TRBV6-5 to TRBJ1-2, with 10 bases that match TRBD1. The germline V gene has CDR1 MNHEY and CDR2 SVGAGI. This CDR3 is 15 amino acids long. V trimming: 2 bases; J trimming: 7 bases; junction bases outside the gene matches: 7. CDR3 region: CASSYAGTGASGYTF. The CDR3 bases are TGTGCCAGCAGTTACGCCGGGACAGGGGCTAGTGGCTACACCTTC.

This clonotype has just a few counts. The chain links TRBV20-1 to TRBJ2-3; D is unclear. V was pared by 3 bases and J by 3 bases, with 13 bases between. CDR3 length equals 14 residues. Germline V gives CDR1 DFQATT, CDR2 SNEGSKA (reference sequence). CDR3 residues: CSASSSAATDTQYF. CDR3 sequence (DNA): TGCAGTGCTAGCAGTAGTGCGGCGACAGATACGCAGTATTTT.

This clonotype has ten or more counts. The V gene is TRBV29-1, the J gene TRBJ1-1; 9 bases are a match to TRBD1. Germline V gene data show CDR1 as SQVTM and CDR2 as ANQGSEA. There are 17 residues in the CDR3. V shed 3 bases and J 8 bases; nucleotides not matched to a gene: 19. In DNA, the CDR3 is TGCAGCGTTGAGTCAGTGGGACAGGGCGGTCGGGCGGGAGAAGCTTTCTTT. Amino acid sequence: CSVESVGQGGRAGEAFF.

The CDR3 loop is CSAPGQGANEQYF. The CDR3 nucleotides are TGCAGTGCTCCGGGACAGGGGGCCAACGAGCAGTACTTC. The chain carries TRBV20-1 and TRBJ2-7; 12 nucleotides align to TRBD1. J gave up 5 bases and V 5 bases, and 4 bases lay outside the gene matches. This CDR3 is built from 13 residues. Germline loops: CDR1 DFQATT, CDR2 SNEGSKA (reference sequence).